Each of the 9 T cell receptor beta chains below was sequenced from the same sample in a study of T cells in Graves' hyperthyroidism and ophthalmopathy. Amplification yielded TCR beta CDR3 regions, with RNA transcripts as the source. First-round RT-PCR targeting the TCR CDR3 was performed with the HTBI primer set. TCRdb passed the multiplex PCR reads through MiXCR, listing each CDR3 protein once. The sample lists a few hundred thousand distinct CDR3 sequences; approximately 25% were seen once. The sample comprised blood. The receptors shown here come from a man over 45 with Graves' hyperthyroidism.

This clonotype was counted only a few times. The rearrangement links TRBV6-5 to TRBJ2-2, with unresolved D. The germline gives CDR1 MNHEY, CDR2 SVGAGI. V was cut by 0 bases and J by 0 bases, with 5 bases left in between. This CDR3 spans 15 amino acids. CDR3: CASSYSAANTGELFF. CDR3 coding DNA: TGTGCCAGCAGTTACTCGGCCGCGAACACCGGGGAGCTGTTTTTT.

This clonotype was counted between two and nine times. V is TRBV29-1 and J is TRBJ1-1; D is ambiguous. The CDR3 is made up of 12 amino acids. Germline V lookup: CDR1 SQVTM, CDR2 ANQGSEA. Trimming took 6 bases from V and 2 from J, leaving 10 bases between them. DNA of the CDR3: TGCAGCGTCAAGTACCGTAACACTGAAGCTTTCTTT. Translated, it gives CSVKYRNTEAFF.

This clonotype was counted a few times. The DNA for the CDR3 is TGCGCCAGCAGTGAGGAACGGGGGGCGCATTATGGCTACACCTTC. This sequence encodes CASSEERGAHYGYTF. The chain carries TRBV10-2 and TRBJ1-2, with D tentatively TRBD1 (6 bases). The CDR3 consists of 15 residues. V was clipped by 2 bases and J by 5 bases, with 15 bases between them. Germline V CDR1 and CDR2: WSHSY, SAAADI.

This clonotype came up once. One end of the junction does not line up with germline, which may come from a read error. The chain couples TRBV6-2 or TRBV6-3 to TRBJ2-4, with 7 bases aligning to TRBD1. CDR3 length: 13 amino acids. Per germline, CDR1 MNHEY and CDR2 SVGEGT. DNA for the CDR3: TGTGCCAGCTCTATGGACAGGCTAAACACTCAGTACTTC. Translating gives CASSMDRLNTQYF.

V usage is TRBV27 and J usage is TRBJ2-7; possible D gene TRBD2, 5 bases. Germline lookup yields CDR1 MNHEY and CDR2 SMNVEV (reference sequence). V lost 2 bases to trimming and J lost 6 bases, with 17 bases between them. CDR3 length equals 15 residues. CDR3 DNA: TGTGCCAGCAGTTTAGCGGGTCCCTTCGGGTCCGAGCAGTACTTC. It yields the protein CASSLAGPFGSEQYF.

This clonotype was found many times. The V and J genes are TRBV20-1 and TRBJ2-5; a possible D gene is TRBD2 (6 bases). CDR1 is DFQATT and CDR2 is SNEGSKA in the germline V gene (reference sequence). Trimming cost V 2 bases and J 2 bases, with 12 bases left between them. The CDR3 extends over 14 amino acids. This chain's CDR3 is CSARRRGGQETQYF. As DNA, the CDR3 is TGCAGTGCTAGACGTCGGGGAGGTCAAGAGACCCAGTACTTC.

J is TRBJ2-2 and V is TRBV27; TRBD2 matches 12 bases. The germline gives CDR1 MNHEY, CDR2 SMNVEV (reference sequence). The V segment lost 4 bases and the J segment 4 bases; nucleotides outside the gene matches: 13. CDR3 size: 19 residues. CDR3 bases: TGTGCCAGCAGTTATCTAGCGGGAGGGCCCTCCGAACTCACCGGGGAGCTGTTTTTT. It specifies CASSYLAGGPSELTGELFF.

This clonotype has a handful of counts. A much larger clonotype is one base distant, so this may be a read error. The chain carries TRBV3-1 and TRBJ1-1; D is unresolved. Germline V CDR1 and CDR2: LGHDT, YNNKEL (reference sequence). The V end lost 1 base, the J end lost 6 bases, and 12 bases lay between the germline ends. The CDR3 runs 14 residues. Here the CDR3 reads CASSQVTAGPEAFF. CDR3 nucleotide sequence: TGTGCCAGCAGCCAAGTTACGGCCGGGCCTGAAGCTTTCTTT.

The sample holds many counts of this clonotype. J is TRBJ2-7 and V is TRBV5-1; D perhaps matches TRBD1 (5 bases). The V end lost 0 bases, the J end lost 4 bases, and 11 bases lay between the germline ends. From germline, CDR1 is SGHRS and CDR2 YFSETQ. The CDR3 is 14 amino acids. CDR3 nucleotides: TGCGCCAGCAGCTTGGGCTTTGGGGCGTACGAGCAGTACTTC. Encoded protein: CASSLGFGAYEQYF.